The 7 T cell receptor beta chains reported below all come from one sample, sequenced in a study of blood T cells in healthy people across ages. For the second PCR, which ran for about 7 to 11 cycles, a sample-barcoded 5' primer and a J-beta primer mix were used. TCRdb itself ran the 5' RACE reads through MiXCR, one entry per CDR3 protein. The sample gives roughly 1,800,000 distinct CDR3 sequences, about 50% of which show up once; approximately 2.1% is in the top ten. The sample consisted of blood. All receptors come from a woman between 35 and 50 years old in good health.

This chain joins TRBV6-5 and TRBJ2-3; a weak D match, TRBD2 (6 bases). The CDR3 runs to 15 residues. V dropped 9 bases and J dropped 5 bases, with 21 bases sitting between them. Germline CDR1 and CDR2: MNHEY and SVGAGI. In nucleotides, the CDR3 is TGTGCCAGAGGACTGGTAGCGGATGGTGGAGATACGCAGTATTTT. Its translation: CARGLVADGGDTQYF.

The J gene is TRBJ1-2, the V gene TRBV13; perhaps TRBD1 as D (6 bases). V was trimmed by 4 bases and J by 0 bases, leaving 12 bases between them. Germline V lookup: CDR1 PRHDT, CDR2 FYEKMQ (reference sequence). The CDR3 length is 15 residues. Written as DNA, the CDR3 is TGTGCCAGCAGCTCCGGACAGCTTACTAACTATGGCTACACCTTC. This gives the protein CASSSGQLTNYGYTF.

This clonotype occurred many times. As DNA, the CDR3 is TGTGCCAGCAGCCAAGTGGGGGCTAGCACAGATACGCAGTATTTT. It codes for CASSQVGASTDTQYF. This sequence joins TRBV4-2 and TRBJ2-3; possibly TRBD1 for D (6 bases). Trimming removed 1 base at V and 0 bases at J, with 8 bases between. The CDR3 extends over 15 amino acids. Looked up from germline, CDR1 is LGHNA and CDR2 is YNFKEQ.

This clonotype has more than one count but fewer than ten. The rearrangement links TRBV5-1 to TRBJ1-6; 7 positions agree with TRBD1. Germline assignment: CDR1 SGHRS and CDR2 YFSETQ. The CDR3 runs to 16 residues. The V and J ends lost 4 bases and 3 bases, in that order; junction bases with no gene match: 7. In DNA form, the CDR3 reads TGCGCCAGCAGCGGGGGAACAGGGGACTATAATTCACCCCTCCACTTT. Its protein product is CASSGGTGDYNSPLHF.

The chain couples TRBV4-1 to TRBJ2-1; TRBD2 matches at 8 bases. V was clipped by 1 base and J by 6 bases; unmatched bases: 20. Looked up from germline, CDR1 is MGHRA and CDR2 is YSYEKL. This CDR3 spans 20 amino acids. DNA of the CDR3: TGCGCCAGCAGCCAAGGTGTCCCCGGGGATCCGGGGGGGCATTTCAATGAGCAGTTCTTC. Translated: CASSQGVPGDPGGHFNEQFF.

The chain is built from TRBV20-1 and TRBJ1-4, with TRBD1 matching over 8 bases. Germline V gives CDR1 DFQATT, CDR2 SNEGSKA (reference sequence). CDR3 length: 14 amino acids. V dropped 5 bases and J dropped 8; count of bases not matched to a gene: 10. CDR3 nucleotides: TGCAGTGCTGTCGGCGGACAGGGAGACGAAAAACTGTTTTTT. Translated: CSAVGGQGDEKLFF.

This chain joins TRBV12-3 or TRBV12-4 and TRBJ1-2; the match to TRBD1 covers 8 bases. The CDR3 totals 14 residues. Trimming removed 9 bases from V and 8 bases from J; junction bases left unmatched: 14. CDR3 in DNA: TGTGCCAGGAAGGACCATGGGACAGGAGAAGGCTACACCTTC. It is translated as CARKDHGTGEGYTF.